The 29 T cell receptor beta chains reported below all come from one sample, sequenced in a study of shared clonotypes between healthy human individuals. Measured with immunoSEQ multiplex PCR; TCRdb has only the in-frame clones, and not every one. The sample carries some 980,000 clones, approximately 80% recorded once. Specimen: memory CD4+ T cells sorted from blood. The sample's subset: CD45RA-negative fraction. Every receptor here comes from a young man in good health.

This clone has a single count. The chain links TRBV19 to TRBJ2-5; D is possibly TRBD2 (6 bases). Germline V gene sequence: CDR1 LNHDA, CDR2 SQIVND (reference sequence). V lost 5 bases, J lost 1 base, and 14 bases lay in between. The CDR3 covers 15 residues. The CDR3, as DNA: TGTGCCAGTAGTCGCCTGGTGGGGGGCCAAGAGACCCAGTACTTC. This codes for CASSRLVGGQETQYF.

The chain is built from TRBV9 and TRBJ1-5, with 9 bases fitting TRBD1. V was clipped by 0 bases and J by 6 bases; unmatched bases: 4. The germline V gene encodes CDR1 SGDLS and CDR2 YYNGEE. This CDR3 region has 15 residues. The CDR3 spells CASSVGDRETQPQHF. The DNA for the CDR3 is TGTGCCAGCAGCGTAGGGGACAGGGAGACTCAGCCCCAGCATTTT.

The rearrangement links TRBV30 to TRBJ2-7; 7 bases match TRBD1. The V gene end was trimmed by 0 bases and the J gene end by 6 bases; junction bases not matched to a gene: 11. The germline V gene has CDR1 GTSNPN and CDR2 SVGIG (reference sequence). The CDR3 spans 15 residues. CDR3 sequence reads: CAWSVGGDRAIEQYF. For the CDR3, the DNA is TGTGCCTGGAGTGTGGGTGGCGACAGGGCAATCGAGCAGTACTTC.

The CDR3 bases are TGCAGCGTTGAGGGGGGCGTGGGTGGCTACACCTTC. This gives the protein CSVEGGVGGYTF. The rearrangement uses TRBV29-1 and TRBJ1-2, with D maybe TRBD1 (6 bases). The CDR3 loop spans 12 amino acids. V was pared by 3 bases and J by 7 bases, with 12 bases between. Germline-derived CDR1 and CDR2 are SQVTM and ANQGSEA.

V and J are TRBV28 and TRBJ2-5; TRBD2 is a possible D gene (7 bases). This CDR3 has 14 residues. V was clipped by 6 bases and J by 1 base, with 12 bases between them. The germline V gene has CDR1 MDHEN and CDR2 SYDVKM. DNA of the CDR3: TGTGCCAGCAGCGGGGGGCTAGCCCAAGAGACCCAGTACTTC. Its protein is CASSGGLAQETQYF.

V usage is TRBV7-9 and J usage is TRBJ2-7, with 8 bases lining up with TRBD1. The germline V gene encodes CDR1 SEHNR and CDR2 FQNEAQ (reference sequence). V gave up 5 bases and J gave up 4 bases; unmatched junction bases: 7. The CDR3 length is 14 residues. The DNA of the CDR3 is TGTGCCAGCAGCCTTGGACAGGGCGGGTACGAGCAGTACTTC. Its translation is CASSLGQGGYEQYF. The variable domain in full, with the rest retrieved from reference TRBV7-9 and TRBJ2-7, is DTGVSQNPRHKITKRGQNVTFRCDPISEHNRLYWYRQTLGQGPEFLTYFQNEAQLEKSRLLSDRFSAERPKGSFSTLEIQRTEQGDSAMYLCASSLGQGGYEQYFGPGTRLTVT.

V and J are TRBV4-1 and TRBJ1-1, with 11 bases aligning to TRBD1. Trimming at V came to 3 bases and at J to 4 bases, leaving 7 bases not matched to a gene. From germline, CDR1 is MGHRA and CDR2 YSYEKL. The CDR3 runs 16 residues. The CDR3 nucleotides are TGCGCCAGCAGCCAGGACAGGGGGCGTATGGGCACTGAAGCTTTCTTT. Translated: CASSQDRGRMGTEAFF.

The J gene is TRBJ1-2, the V gene TRBV5-1; D ambiguous. This CDR3 has 15 residues. The germline V gene has CDR1 SGHRS and CDR2 YFSETQ. The ends were cut back, 2 bases at V and 8 bases at J, with 19 bases in the middle. CDR3 sequence (DNA): TGCGCCAGCAGCTTCACCTCCGGGCCGGCGGGAGGCTACACCTTC. Its translation: CASSFTSGPAGGYTF. Looking up the rest from reference TRBV5-1 and TRBJ1-2 gives the full variable domain: KAGVTQTPRYLIKTRGQQVTLSCSPISGHRSVSWYQQTPGQGLQFLFEYFSETQRNKGNFPGRFSGRQFSNSRSEMNVSTLELGDSALYLCASSFTSGPAGGYTFGSGTRLTVV.

V gene TRBV18 combines with J gene TRBJ2-3; D gene unclear. The germline V gene encodes CDR1 KGHSH and CDR2 LQKENI. V lost 4 bases, J lost 0 bases, and 11 bases lay in between. The length of the CDR3 is 15 residues. In nucleotides, the CDR3 is TGTGCCAGCTCACGGGCCGGAGCTAGCACAGATACGCAGTATTTT. This encodes CASSRAGASTDTQYF.

The V call is TRBV21-1, the J call TRBJ1-3. TRBV21-1 is termed a pseudogene. This CDR3 is built from 15 residues. CDR3 in DNA: TGTGCCAGCAGCAATTCCGAGAGCTCTGGAAACACCATATATTTT. Translation gives CASSNSESSGNTIYF.

For the CDR3, the DNA is TGTGCCAGTAGTATATCCGGGAGTGGGGCCGGGGAGCTGTTTTTT. Amino acids: CASSISGSGAGELFF. V usage is TRBV19 and J usage is TRBJ2-2; a possible D gene is TRBD2 (6 bases). CDR1 is LNHDA and CDR2 is SQIVND in the germline V gene (reference sequence). The CDR3 runs to 15 residues. Trimming removed 2 bases at V and 6 bases at J, with 13 bases between.

This clone has only one observation. Other nucleotide sequences from this sample produce the same CDR3. The genes are TRBV7-2 and TRBJ2-3; possibly TRBD1 or TRBD2 for D (5 bases each). The CDR3 totals 13 residues. With 3 bases removed from V and 1 base from J, the gap between germline ends came to 5 bases. Germline CDR1 is SGHTA and CDR2 is FQGNSA. In DNA form, the CDR3 reads TGTGCCAGCAGCTTGGGGGGCACAGATACGCAGTATTTT. Translation: CASSLGGTDTQYF.

The rearrangement uses TRBV18 and TRBJ1-5; TRBD1 is a possible D gene (5 bases). The CDR3 is 14 residues long. Between the trimmed V and J ends, which lost 9 bases and 2 bases, there was a span of 14 bases. The germline V gene encodes CDR1 KGHSH and CDR2 LQKENI. CDR3 amino acids: CASAGVRGNQPQHF. CDR3 DNA sequence: TGTGCCAGTGCGGGGGTGAGAGGCAATCAGCCCCAGCATTTT.

This chain uses TRBV6-4 with TRBJ1-6, with D maybe TRBD1 (5 bases). The V and J ends lost 2 bases and 6 bases respectively, with 5 bases between them. In germline, CDR1 is MRHNA, CDR2 SNTAGT. The CDR3 spans 13 residues. In DNA form, the CDR3 reads TGTGCCAGCAGTGACGGGGCTAATTCACCCCTCCACTTT. It encodes CASSDGANSPLHF.

This sequence joins TRBV6-1 and TRBJ1-5; D is ambiguous. Germline V gene data show CDR1 as MNHNS and CDR2 as SASEGT. The CDR3 has 13 residues. The ends were cut back, 0 bases at V and 9 bases at J, with 9 bases in the middle. The CDR3 DNA sequence: TGTGCCAGCAGTGAAGCTCTGGCCTCGCCCCAGCATTTT. Translated: CASSEALASPQHF.

This clone was counted a few times. The chain joins TRBV4-1 to TRBJ2-7, with D unclear. The germline V gene encodes CDR1 MGHRA and CDR2 YSYEKL. The CDR3 is 15 residues long. Trimming took 0 bases from V and 0 from J, leaving 9 bases between them. CDR3: CASSQDLGYSYEQYF. The CDR3 DNA follows: TGCGCCAGCAGCCAAGATTTAGGCTACTCCTACGAGCAGTACTTC.

This clone was seen only a few times. The chain combines TRBV5-4 with TRBJ2-1, with TRBD1 identical over 12 bases. After removal of 4 bases from V and 4 bases from J, the junction contained 3 bases not matched to a gene. Germline CDR1 and CDR2: SGHNT and YYREEE (reference sequence). The CDR3 runs to 15 residues. The CDR3 loop reads CASSAGQGAYNEQFF. The CDR3 DNA reads TGTGCCAGCAGCGCGGGACAGGGGGCGTACAATGAGCAGTTCTTC.

The CDR3 protein is CASSPQTYNQPQHF. The DNA of the CDR3 is TGTGCCAGCAGTCCCCAGACCTACAATCAGCCCCAGCATTTT. This chain uses TRBV2 with TRBJ1-5; D is unclear. From germline, CDR1 is SNHLY and CDR2 FYNNEI. This CDR3 region has 14 residues. V shed 5 bases and J shed 3 bases, with 11 bases lying between them.

This clone was recorded once. J is TRBJ2-7 and V is TRBV29-1; 7 bases map to TRBD1. Trimming cost V 6 bases and J 4 bases; bases outside gene matches: 12. The CDR3 is 14 amino acids. Germline V gene data show CDR1 as SQVTM and CDR2 as ANQGSEA. The CDR3 is CSVGARDSSYEQYF. In nucleotides, the CDR3 is TGCAGCGTCGGGGCCCGGGACAGTAGTTACGAGCAGTACTTC.

This clone occurred a few times. The CDR3 spells CAISEPGGANVLTF. The CDR3 region has the DNA TGTGCCATCAGTGAGCCCGGGGGGGCCAACGTCCTGACTTTC. This chain uses TRBV10-3 with TRBJ2-6; D is uncertain. Trimming shortened V by 2 bases and J by 4 bases, and 6 bases separated the two germline ends. Germline-derived CDR1 and CDR2 are ENHRY and SYGVKD. The CDR3 has 14 amino acids.

This sequence joins TRBV7-2 and TRBJ2-3, with TRBD1 identical over 7 bases. Per germline, CDR1 SGHTA and CDR2 FQGNSA. After removal of 0 bases from V and 1 base from J, the junction contained 7 bases not matched to a gene. There are 17 residues in the CDR3. The CDR3 bases are TGTGCCAGCAGCTTAGCAGTGAGGGACAGAGGCACAGATACGCAGTATTTT. This translates into CASSLAVRDRGTDTQYF. The full variable domain, rest sourced from reference TRBV7-2 and TRBJ2-3, is GAGVSQSPSNKVTEKGKDVELRCDPISGHTALYWYRQSLGQGLEFLIYFQGNSAPDKSGLPSDRFSAERTGGSVSTLTIQRTQQEDSAVYLCASSLAVRDRGTDTQYFGPGTRLTVL.

This clone was seen only a few times. Other DNA sequences in the same sample also yield this CDR3. This sequence joins TRBV29-1 and TRBJ1-1; a possible D gene is TRBD1 (5 bases). Germline V gene data show CDR1 as SQVTM and CDR2 as ANQGSEA. Trimming took 7 bases from V and 0 from J, leaving 12 bases between them. The CDR3 extends over 13 amino acids. CDR3 residues: CSGTGHLNTEAFF. Written as DNA, the CDR3 is TGCAGCGGGACCGGACACCTGAACACTGAAGCTTTCTTT. The full variable domain, rest sourced from reference TRBV29-1 and TRBJ1-1, is SAVISQKPSRDICQRGTSLTIQCQVDSQVTMMFWYRQQPGQSLTLIATANQGSEATYESGFVIDKFPISRPNLTFSTLTVSNMSPEDSSIYLCSGTGHLNTEAFFGQGTRLTVV.

The gene calls are TRBV6-5 and TRBJ1-1; D remains unclear. This CDR3 is 14 amino acids long. With 5 bases removed from V and 4 bases from J, the gap between germline ends came to 14 bases. The germline V gene has CDR1 MNHEY and CDR2 SVGAGI. The CDR3 DNA reads TGTGCCAGCAGTGACCCCCACTCCGGCACTGAAGCTTTCTTT. Protein product: CASSDPHSGTEAFF.

The sample holds a few counts of this clone. The gene calls are TRBV5-1 and TRBJ1-4, with no clear D. Trimming took 0 bases from V and 5 from J, leaving 8 bases between them. The CDR3 consists of 14 residues. Per germline, CDR1 SGHRS and CDR2 YFSETQ. The CDR3 nucleotides are TGCGCCAGCAGCTTGGGCCCGGGGAATGAAAAACTGTTTTTT. Translating it yields CASSLGPGNEKLFF.

The rearrangement uses TRBV28 and TRBJ2-7; TRBD2 agrees at 11 bases. Germline CDR1 is MDHEN and CDR2 is SYDVKM. V lost 6 bases, J lost 3 bases, and 7 bases stayed unmatched. The CDR3 runs to 15 residues. The CDR3 bases are TGTGCCAGCAGCCCTTCAACTAGCGGGGGCTACGAGCAGTACTTC. Translated: CASSPSTSGGYEQYF.

This clone was recorded once. This rearrangement joins TRBV2 to TRBJ2-2, with no clear D. CDR1 and CDR2 (germline): SNHLY, FYNNEI. Trimming removed 4 bases at V and 0 bases at J, with 9 bases between. This CDR3 contains 15 residues. The CDR3, as DNA: TGTGCCAGCAGTGTTCGCTCCTCGAACACCGGGGAGCTGTTTTTT. Translating it yields CASSVRSSNTGELFF.

The chain links TRBV5-5 to TRBJ2-5; 10 nucleotides match TRBD1. V was pared by 0 bases and J by 5 bases, with 4 bases of the junction left unmatched. CDR3 length: 15 amino acids. Germline assignment: CDR1 SGHKS and CDR2 YYEKEE (reference sequence). The CDR3 reads CASSLETGGLETQYF. DNA for the CDR3: TGTGCCAGCAGCTTGGAGACAGGGGGCCTCGAGACCCAGTACTTC.

J is TRBJ1-4 and V is TRBV5-1; possible D gene TRBD1, 5 bases. V was trimmed by 4 bases and J by 6 bases, leaving 13 bases between them. The V gene's germline CDR1 is SGHRS and CDR2 YFSETQ. This CDR3 contains 14 residues. Here the CDR3 reads CASSLGGGDEKLFF. CDR3 DNA sequence: TGCGCCAGCAGCCTCGGCGGGGGTGATGAAAAACTGTTTTTT.

The chain couples TRBV25-1 to TRBJ2-7; 7 nucleotides line up with TRBD2. The CDR3 has 12 amino acids. The J segment lost 6 bases and the V segment lost 10 bases, leaving 9 bases of the junction unmatched. Germline lookup yields CDR1 MGHDK and CDR2 SYGVNS. For the CDR3, the DNA is TGTGCCACCAACGCCGGCGGGGGCGAGCAGTACTTC. It translates to CATNAGGGEQYF.